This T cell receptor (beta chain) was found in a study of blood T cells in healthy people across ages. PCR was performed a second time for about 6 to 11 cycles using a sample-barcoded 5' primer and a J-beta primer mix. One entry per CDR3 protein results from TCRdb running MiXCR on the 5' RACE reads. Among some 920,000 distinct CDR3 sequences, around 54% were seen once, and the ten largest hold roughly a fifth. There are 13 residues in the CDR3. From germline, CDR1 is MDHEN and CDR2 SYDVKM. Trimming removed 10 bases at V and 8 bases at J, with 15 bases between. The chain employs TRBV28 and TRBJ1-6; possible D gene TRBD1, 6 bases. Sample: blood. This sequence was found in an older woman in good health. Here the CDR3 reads CATRLGAHSPLHF. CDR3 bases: TGTGCCACCAGGCTGGGGGCGCATTCACCCCTCCACTTT. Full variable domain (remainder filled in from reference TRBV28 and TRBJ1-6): DVKVTQSSRYLVKRTGEKVFLECVQDMDHENMFWYRQDPGLGLRLIYFSYDVKMKEKGDIPEGYSVSREKKERFSLILESASTNQTSMYLCATRLGAHSPLHFGNGTRLTVT.